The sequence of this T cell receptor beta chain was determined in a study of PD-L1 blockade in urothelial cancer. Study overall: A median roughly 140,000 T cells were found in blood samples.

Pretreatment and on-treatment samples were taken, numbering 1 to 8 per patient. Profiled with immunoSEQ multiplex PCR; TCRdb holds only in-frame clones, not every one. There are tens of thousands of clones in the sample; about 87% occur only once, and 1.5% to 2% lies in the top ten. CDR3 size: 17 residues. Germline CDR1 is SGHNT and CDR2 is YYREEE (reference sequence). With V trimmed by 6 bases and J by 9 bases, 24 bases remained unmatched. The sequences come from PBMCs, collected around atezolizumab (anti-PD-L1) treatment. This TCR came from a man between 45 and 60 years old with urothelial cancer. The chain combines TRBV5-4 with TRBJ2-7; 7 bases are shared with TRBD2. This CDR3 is CASTARARGGAAVGQYF. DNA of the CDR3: TGTGCCAGCACCGCACGGGCCCGGGGAGGGGCAGCCGTCGGGCAGTACTTC.